This TCR beta chain was sequenced during a study of blood T cell repertoires in COVID-19. Study overall: T cells, B-cell-depleted T cells, or PBMCs supplied cDNA or gDNA.

The V gene's germline CDR1 is DFQATT and CDR2 SNEGSKA (reference sequence). The CDR3 consists of 11 residues. V lost 3 bases to trimming and J lost 6 bases, with 9 bases between them. Per the study methods: How many nucleated cells were present was estimated from reference gene primer amplification. This table comes from immunoSEQ multiplex PCR, and its TCRdb copy is limited to in-frame clones, with some not included. V and J calls and clone size are copied from that table; D and trimming were computed from the DNA. The table includes about 360,000 clones, approximately 89% detected once. Resolution of symptoms, clearance, or two negative PCRs was present in recovered Cohort 3 donors.

The chain couples TRBV20-1 to TRBJ2-7; weak D call: TRBD2 (5 bases). Material: PBMCs or T cells enriched from blood (not recorded which). The sequence came from a man aged 25 to 40 who had recovered from COVID-19. The CDR3 nucleotides read TGCAGTGCTAGCCGAGGAGGCGAGCAGTACTTC. It yields the protein CSASRGGEQYF.